This T cell receptor (beta chain) was recorded in a study of cytomegalovirus exposure and HLA in healthy donors. Study overall: Tens of millions of unique TCR sequences came from HLA-typed donors in an early release.

On this clone itself: The target antigen is unknown.

Trimming cost V 5 bases and J 2 bases; bases outside gene matches: 8. CDR1 and CDR2 (germline): MNHNY, SVGAGI (reference sequence). The length of the CDR3 is 15 residues. PCR employed 60 Vbeta and 13 Jbeta primers. Using immunoSEQ multiplex PCR, the repertoire was profiled, and TCRdb retains in-frame clones only, with some absent. Recorded here are roughly 80,000 clones; the top ten clones represent 0.58%. Study-level findings and limits: Earlier results showed most TCR beta V segments being productive about 87% or about 30% of the time.

Sequenced: PBMCs. The receptor comes from a middle-aged man in good health and CMV-seronegative. The genes are TRBV6-6 and TRBJ2-5; 7 nucleotides match TRBD2. Here the CDR3 reads CASSTTGEGQETQYF. CDR3 coding DNA: TGTGCCAGCAGTACAACGGGGGAGGGACAAGAGACCCAGTACTTC.